The clone carrying this TCR beta chain was observed a handful of times. The data are from a study of blood T cell repertoires in COVID-19. The method was immunoSEQ multiplex PCR; TCRdb's version includes in-frame clones alone and lacks a portion of them. This table holds over 45,000 clones, roughly 84% found once. The sequence was collected from a man in his 70s with acute or convalescent COVID-19. Sequenced material: peripheral blood.

CDR3 sequence: CAGGAPPGNTIYF. DNA for the CDR3: TGTGCGGGTGGGGCCCCCCCTGGAAACACCATATATTTT. The chain couples TRBV7-9 to TRBJ1-3; TRBD1 might be the D (5 bases). This CDR3 region has 13 residues. CDR1 and CDR2 from the germline V gene are SEHNR and FQNEAQ (reference sequence).